This T cell receptor beta chain derives from a study of glioma-infiltrating T cells after dendritic cell vaccination. The CDR3 totals 16 residues. Germline lookup yields CDR1 SGHTA and CDR2 FQGNSA. The V end lost 1 base, the J end lost 1 base, and 13 bases lay between the germline ends. Profiling relied on immunoSEQ multiplex PCR, and the TCRdb table lists in-frame clones only, not all of them. The sample lists 2,000 to 2,500 clones; roughly 79% were seen once. Time point noted: after dendritic cell vaccination, including at tumor progression/relapse. The vaccine used monocyte-derived dendritic cells pulsed overnight with autologous tumor lysate. Autologous tumor lysate-pulsed dendritic cell vaccination was given between the early 2000s and the early 2010s.

The TCR sequence derives from a human donor with glioblastoma. The sequencing used tumor tissue, collected after dendritic cell vaccination. The rearrangement links TRBV7-2 to TRBJ1-1, with D maybe TRBD1 (6 bases). CDR3 in amino acids: CASSLGRGVGNTEAFF. Written as DNA, the CDR3 is TGTGCCAGCAGCTTAGGCAGGGGCGTCGGGAACACTGAAGCTTTCTTT. Drawing the rest from reference TRBV7-2 and TRBJ1-1, the complete variable domain is GAGVSQSPSNKVTEKGKDVELRCDPISGHTALYWYRQSLGQGLEFLIYFQGNSAPDKSGLPSDRFSAERTGGSVSTLTIQRTQQEDSAVYLCASSLGRGVGNTEAFFGQGTRLTVV.